The following is a TCR beta chain sequence with its context. The antigen is not known. The time point was: pretreatment peripheral blood. With V trimmed by 3 bases and J by 3 bases, 5 bases remained unmatched. Per germline, CDR1 LNHDA and CDR2 SQIVND (reference sequence). The CDR3 is 14 amino acids. This sample is part of a study of PD-L1 blockade in urothelial cancer. Study context: Bladder-origin urothelial cancer in males covered most of the roughly 29 patients.

Study-wide findings and caveats: For durable-benefit patients, tumor-associated blood clones expanded more at 3 weeks.

Synthetic TCR analog templates were added to each PCR reaction. Libraries were prepared by immunoSEQ multiplex PCR; TCRdb keeps only in-frame clonotypes and omits some of them. In the table there are roughly 51,000 clones, 86% of which are singletons. Sequences were derived from PBMCs, sampled around atezolizumab (anti-PD-L1) treatment. The V gene is TRBV19, the J gene TRBJ2-7, with 7 positions matching TRBD1. The receptor comes from a man aged 60 to 75 with urothelial cancer. The CDR3 DNA is TGTGCCAGTAGTATTCCGGGACAGAGCTACGAGCAGTACTTC. Translated, it gives CASSIPGQSYEQYF.